Listed below are T cell receptor beta chains from one sample, sequenced in a study of blood T cell repertoires in COVID-19. Only in-frame clones appear in the TCRdb table, and some are missing; sequencing was by immunoSEQ multiplex PCR. Found here are 250,000 or so clones, approximately 89% of them singletons; the top ten hold 3.1%. The sequencing input was PBMCs or T cells enriched from blood (not recorded which). The receptors stem from a woman aged 40 to 50 who had been exposed to COVID-19. The CDR3 runs from the conserved cysteine through the conserved F or W. A D gene is named only where the DNA matches it firmly. Rows may omit the clone size; those that give it use once, few, many or a size class.

V: TRBV9
size: -
J: TRBJ2-3
D: -
DNA: TGTGCCAGCAGCGTAGATGTGTCTAGCACAGATACGCAGTATTTT
CDR3: CASSVDVSSTDTQYF

V: TRBV3-1/TRBV3-2
size: -
J: TRBJ1-3
D: -
DNA: TGTGCCAGCAGCCAAGCAGGATTTGGAAACACCATATATTTT
CDR3: CASSQAGFGNTIYF

V: TRBV19
size: -
J: TRBJ1-2
D: TRBD1
DNA: TGTGCCAGTAGTACCCTTGGACAGGCTAACTATGGCTACACCTTC
CDR3: CASSTLGQANYGYTF

V: TRBV15
size: -
J: TRBJ2-1
D: TRBD1
DNA: TGTGCCACCAGCCACCGGGACAGGCCCTTTCCGCAGTTCTTC
CDR3: CATSHRDRPFPQFF

V: TRBV3-1/TRBV3-2
size: -
J: TRBJ1-2
D: -
DNA: TGTGCCAGCAGCCAAGATGTGAGGAGGAGCACTAACTATGGCTACACCTTC
CDR3: CASSQDVRRSTNYGYTF

V: TRBV5-6
size: -
J: TRBJ2-5
D: -
DNA: TGTGCCAGCAGCTTTGGATGGCGGGGGCAGGGGACCCAGTACTTC
CDR3: CASSFGWRGQGTQYF

V: TRBV2
size: -
J: TRBJ2-5
D: -
DNA: TGTGCCAGCAGAAACCGGGACAAGGCCTCTGAGACCCAGTACTTC
CDR3: CASRNRDKASETQYF

V: TRBV21-1
size: -
J: TRBJ2-7
D: -
DNA: TGTGCCAGCCACTGGGGAGTTTACGAGCAGTACTTC
CDR3: CASHWGVYEQYF

V: TRBV5-1
size: -
J: TRBJ2-5
D: -
DNA: TGCGCCAGCAGCCCCGGGGCGGGGGCAGGTGGAGAGACCCAGTACTTC
CDR3: CASSPGAGAGGETQYF

V: TRBV15
size: -
J: TRBJ2-3
D: TRBD2
DNA: TGTGCCACCAGCCCCGGAGTGGGACTATTGGCAGATACGCAGTATTTT
CDR3: CATSPGVGLLADTQYF

V: TRBV5-3
size: -
J: TRBJ1-6
D: -
DNA: TGTGCCAGAAGCTTGGCGGGTCAGGGGAGTAATTCACCCCTCCACTTT
CDR3: CARSLAGQGSNSPLHF

V: TRBV3-1/TRBV3-2
size: -
J: TRBJ2-3
D: TRBD2
DNA: TGTGCCAGCAGCCAAGGTCTGACTAGCGGGAGTTACACAGATACGCAGTATTTT
CDR3: CASSQGLTSGSYTDTQYF

V: TRBV9
size: -
J: TRBJ1-1
D: -
DNA: TGTGCCAGCAGCGGGCGACAGGACCCGACTACTGAAGCTTTCTTT
CDR3: CASSGRQDPTTEAFF

V: TRBV7-9
size: once
J: TRBJ1-1
D: TRBD1
DNA: TGTGCCAGCAGCGGCCGGGACAGGGGTTGGGGCCTGAACACTGAAGCTTTCTTT
CDR3: CASSGRDRGWGLNTEAFF

V: TRBV28
size: -
J: TRBJ1-1
D: TRBD1
DNA: TGTGCCAGCAACCCCCTAAGGGGGCGCGGCGATACTGAAGCTTTCTTT
CDR3: CASNPLRGRGDTEAFF

V: TRBV2
size: -
J: TRBJ1-4
D: -
DNA: TGTGCCAGCAGTGATTATCAGGGCCTGGAGGAAAAACTGTTTTTT
CDR3: CASSDYQGLEEKLFF

V: TRBV28
size: once
J: TRBJ1-2
D: TRBD1
DNA: TGTGCCAGCACTTCCCCGGGACAGGGGGATGGCTACACCTTC
CDR3: CASTSPGQGDGYTF

V: TRBV12-3/TRBV12-4
size: -
J: TRBJ1-2
D: -
DNA: TGTGCCAGCAGTCCACAGGCGAACTATGGCTACACCTTC
CDR3: CASSPQANYGYTF

V: TRBV7-8
size: -
J: TRBJ1-5
D: -
DNA: TGTGCCAGCAGCCGCATGAGCAATTGGCAGCCCCAGCATTTT
CDR3: CASSRMSNWQPQHF

V: TRBV10-1
size: -
J: TRBJ1-6
D: TRBD1
DNA: TGCGCCAGCAGTCCCCTACCGACCGACCGGGACAGGGGCCCCTGTTTTTCCTATAATTCACCCCTCCACTTT
CDR3: CASSPLPTDRDRGPCFSYNSPLHF

V: TRBV7-9
size: -
J: TRBJ2-6
D: -
DNA: TGTGCCAGCAGCTTAGCCCTCCTACAGGGACAACGGAGGGCCAACGTCCTGACTTTC
CDR3: CASSLALLQGQRRANVLTF

V: TRBV24-1
size: -
J: TRBJ2-5
D: TRBD2
DNA: TGTGCCACCAGTGATTCCCAACCGGGACTACAAGAGACCCAGTACTTC
CDR3: CATSDSQPGLQETQYF